This TCR beta chain was sequenced in a study of PD-L1 blockade in urothelial cancer. Study summary: In terms of prior chemotherapy, patients had received 0 to 3 regimens.

The CDR3 is made up of 16 amino acids. V dropped 5 bases and J dropped 4 bases, with 15 bases sitting between them. The germline V gene encodes CDR1 SGHTA and CDR2 FQGTGA. Profiling relied on immunoSEQ multiplex PCR, and the TCRdb table lists in-frame clones only, not all of them. The table includes tens of thousands of clones, around 74% detected once. The sample's time point: pretreatment peripheral blood. Each patient gave between 1 and 8 samples, pretreatment and on-treatment. The sequence came from a man in his 70s with urothelial cancer. The rearrangement uses TRBV7-3 and TRBJ2-6, with a possible D match to TRBD1 (6 bases). The sequences come from PBMCs, collected around atezolizumab (anti-PD-L1) treatment. CDR3 nucleotides: TGTGCCAGCAGCCCCCAGAGGACAGCCGGGGCCAACGTCCTGACTTTC. It specifies CASSPQRTAGANVLTF.